A single sample is the source of the 23 T cell receptor beta chains below, sequenced in a study of T cell responses to AZD1222 COVID-19 vaccine. Generated by immunoSEQ multiplex PCR, the TCRdb table keeps only in-frame clones and is missing some. The sample carries 150,000 to 200,000 clones, approximately 87% recorded once. Material: peripheral blood, obtained on day 0 of MenACWY control vaccination. These receptors came from an adult in good health.

V is TRBV9 and J is TRBJ2-3; D unclear. Germline loops: CDR1 SGDLS, CDR2 YYNGEE. This CDR3 contains 14 residues. V was clipped by 0 bases and J by 0 bases, with 5 bases between them. The CDR3 is CASSVGPSTDTQYF. In DNA, the CDR3 is TGTGCCAGCAGCGTAGGCCCGAGCACAGATACGCAGTATTTT.

This chain uses TRBV7-8 with TRBJ2-7, with TRBD2 identical over 7 bases. V lost 1 base and J lost 2; bases outside the gene matches: 5. This CDR3 comprises 15 residues. Looked up from germline, CDR1 is SGHVS and CDR2 is FQNEAQ. The CDR3 region is CASSLELAPAYEQYF. CDR3 nucleotides: TGTGCCAGCAGCTTAGAACTAGCGCCAGCCTACGAGCAGTACTTC.

The rearrangement uses TRBV5-1 and TRBJ1-2, with 7 bases that match TRBD1. The CDR3 has 13 residues. V gave up 5 bases and J gave up 4 bases; unmatched junction bases: 5. Per the germline V gene, CDR1 is SGHRS and CDR2 is YFSETQ. Here the CDR3 reads CASRRDRIYGYTF. The CDR3 bases are TGCGCCAGCAGGCGGGACAGAATCTATGGCTACACCTTC.

The chain has TRBV5-8 and TRBJ2-2, with D uncertain. This CDR3 is 11 amino acids long. Between the trimmed V and J ends, which lost 9 bases and 9 bases, there was a span of 12 bases. CDR1 is SGHTS, CDR2 YDEGEE, per germline. In DNA form, the CDR3 reads TGTGCCACAGCTTTTACGTGGGAGCTGTTTTTT. Encoded protein: CATAFTWELFF.

This clone appeared a single time. The V gene is TRBV5-4, the J gene TRBJ2-1, with TRBD2 matching over 11 bases. With V trimmed by 3 bases and J by 5 bases, 4 bases remained unmatched. The CDR3 has 15 residues. The germline V gene has CDR1 SGHNT and CDR2 YYREEE (reference sequence). CDR3 in DNA: TGTGCCAGCAGCTCAAAGACTAGCGGGGACAATGAGCAGTTCTTC. It yields the protein CASSSKTSGDNEQFF.

The V gene is TRBV3-1 (or the pseudogene TRBV3-2), the J gene TRBJ1-1; 7 bases line up with TRBD1. The V gene's germline CDR1 is LGHDT and CDR2 YNNKEL (reference sequence). V lost 5 bases, J lost 5 bases, and 5 bases stayed unmatched. The CDR3 length is 13 residues. The CDR3 here is CASSYRGGTEAFF. The CDR3 coding sequence is TGTGCCAGCAGCTACAGGGGAGGGACTGAAGCTTTCTTT.

The genes are TRBV9 and TRBJ1-1; 7 nucleotides line up with TRBD1. The V gene end was trimmed by 4 bases and the J gene end by 5 bases; junction bases not matched to a gene: 11. Germline CDR1 reads SGDLS; CDR2 reads YYNGEE. The CDR3 runs to 15 residues. DNA of the CDR3: TGTGCCAGCAGCCAACACAGGGGTAGGGGGACTGAAGCTTTCTTT. Translating it yields CASSQHRGRGTEAFF.

The chain's CDR3 is CASSLAGRGYTF. CDR3 nucleotide sequence: TGTGCCAGCAGTTTAGCGGGGCGCGGCTACACCTTC. The chain links TRBV28 to TRBJ1-2; TRBD1 might be the D (5 bases). Deletions cut 2 bases from V and 8 bases from J, with 9 bases between. Germline values: CDR1 MDHEN, CDR2 SYDVKM. The CDR3 length is 12 residues.

This sequence joins TRBV5-4 and TRBJ2-7; 7 bases line up with TRBD2. The CDR3 sequence is 13 residues long. V was clipped by 1 base and J by 11 bases; unmatched bases: 9. Looked up from germline, CDR1 is SGHNT and CDR2 is YYREEE (reference sequence). The CDR3 DNA reads as TGTGCCAGCAGCTTGAGTCCCAGGGAGGGCGAGTACTTC. It specifies CASSLSPREGEYF.

The chain joins TRBV6-5 to TRBJ1-3, with D uncertain. This CDR3 spans 12 amino acids. The V end was cut by 4 bases, the J end by 4 bases, with 5 bases between. The germline gives CDR1 MNHEY, CDR2 SVGAGI. The CDR3 coding sequence is TGTGCCAGCAGTTCGTTAGGAAACACCATATATTTT. Translating gives CASSSLGNTIYF.

The gene calls are TRBV6-1 and TRBJ1-5, with a tentative D call TRBD1 (5 bases). Trimming cost V 0 bases and J 3 bases, with 9 bases left between them. The CDR3 extends over 15 amino acids. CDR1 is MNHNS and CDR2 is SASEGT in the germline V gene. The CDR3 DNA follows: TGTGCCAGCAGTGAAGCCAACAGGCCCAATCAGCCCCAGCATTTT. Translating it yields CASSEANRPNQPQHF.

J is TRBJ2-1 and V is TRBV14; 11 bases match TRBD2. CDR3 length equals 15 residues. Germline V gene sequence: CDR1 SGHDN, CDR2 FVKESK. Germline trimming cut 4 bases from V and 8 bases from J; bases unmatched to any gene: 7. CDR3 bases: TGTGCCAGCAGCCGCACTAGCGGGAGTCGCTATGAGCAGTTCTTC. Amino acids: CASSRTSGSRYEQFF.

The gene calls are TRBV18 and TRBJ1-1; 9 bases are a match to TRBD1. V gave up 6 bases and J gave up 1 base; unmatched junction bases: 15. CDR3 size: 18 residues. Germline-derived CDR1 and CDR2 are KGHSH and LQKENI. CDR3 coding DNA: TGTGCCAGCTCCCTGATACAGGGGGCTCCCTTGCAGAACACTGAAGCTTTCTTT. It yields the protein CASSLIQGAPLQNTEAFF.

The genes are TRBV7-9 and TRBJ2-5, with D tentatively TRBD1 (7 bases). Germline V CDR1 and CDR2: SEHNR, FQNEAQ (reference sequence). The CDR3 sequence is 14 residues long. V was cut by 3 bases and J by 4 bases, with 12 bases left in between. CDR3 loop: CASSLSQGGETQYF. The CDR3 region has the DNA TGTGCCAGCAGCTTGAGCCAGGGGGGAGAGACCCAGTACTTC.

This clone was picked up a small number of times. The chain has TRBV19 and TRBJ2-6; D is possibly TRBD1 (6 bases). Germline V gene lookup returns CDR1 LNHDA and CDR2 SQIVND (reference sequence). The CDR3 is 16 residues long. V was pared by 4 bases and J by 2 bases, with 12 bases between. CDR3 sequence reads: CASSRETGTGANVLTF. As DNA, the CDR3 is TGTGCCAGTAGTAGAGAGACAGGAACTGGGGCCAACGTCCTGACTTTC. The complete variable domain, with remaining parts taken from reference TRBV19 and TRBJ2-6, reads DGGITQSPKYLFRKEGQNVTLSCEQNLNHDAMYWYRQDPGQGLRLIYYSQIVNDFQKGDIAEGYSVSREKKESFPLTVTSAQKNPTAFYLCASSRETGTGANVLTFGAGSRLTVL.

This clone appeared once. The chain is built from TRBV27 and TRBJ2-1; D unresolved. Germline CDR1 MNHEY, CDR2 SMNVEV (reference sequence). V shed 2 bases and J shed 0 bases, with 8 bases lying between them. The CDR3 is 15 residues long. The CDR3 coding sequence is TGTGCCAGCAGTTTAACCCCAAGCTCCTACAATGAGCAGTTCTTC. Its translation: CASSLTPSSYNEQFF.

V usage is TRBV6-5 and J usage is TRBJ1-6; TRBD1 might be the D (6 bases). The CDR3 is made up of 14 amino acids. V was pared by 5 bases and J by 4 bases, with 9 bases between. Per germline, CDR1 MNHEY and CDR2 SVGAGI. DNA of the CDR3: TGTGCCAGCAGTAGGACAGTTTATAATTCACCCCTCCACTTT. It yields the protein CASSRTVYNSPLHF.

This chain joins TRBV5-1 and TRBJ1-1; D not certain. The CDR3 contains 14 residues. The germline V gene has CDR1 SGHRS and CDR2 YFSETQ. V was clipped by 0 bases and J by 2 bases, with 8 bases between them. The CDR3 loop is CASSLERPNTEAFF. The CDR3 nucleotides are TGCGCCAGCAGCTTGGAAAGACCTAACACTGAAGCTTTCTTT.

The chain has TRBV30 and TRBJ1-1; D call uncertain. The V end was cut by 0 bases, the J end by 0 bases, with 11 bases between. Looked up from germline, CDR1 is GTSNPN and CDR2 is SVGIG (reference sequence). The CDR3 length is 15 residues. The CDR3 DNA sequence: TGTGCCTGGAGTGTAGGCGGTCCGGTGAACACTGAAGCTTTCTTT. Its translation: CAWSVGGPVNTEAFF.

V and J are TRBV10-3 and TRBJ2-1; D gene ambiguous. V gave up 0 bases and J gave up 6 bases, with 12 bases separating them. Germline CDR1 is ENHRY and CDR2 is SYGVKD. CDR3 length equals 15 residues. The CDR3 reads CAISESRTVSNEQFF. The CDR3 nucleotides are TGTGCCATCAGTGAGTCGCGGACCGTCAGCAATGAGCAGTTCTTC.

This clone was detected a few times. This chain joins TRBV30 and TRBJ2-7; perhaps TRBD2 as D (6 bases). V was cut by 5 bases and J by 0 bases, with 11 bases left in between. The CDR3 length is 13 residues. Looked up from germline, CDR1 is GTSNPN and CDR2 is SVGIG (reference sequence). This CDR3 is CAWESGFSYEQYF. CDR3 sequence (DNA): TGTGCCTGGGAAAGCGGGTTCTCCTACGAGCAGTACTTC.

The V and J genes are TRBV15 and TRBJ2-5; D unclear. CDR3 length: 12 amino acids. Germline V lookup: CDR1 LNHNV, CDR2 YYDKDF (reference sequence). The ends were cut back, 1 base at V and 4 bases at J, with 4 bases in the middle. The CDR3 loop is CATSRGTETQYF. The CDR3 DNA is TGTGCCACCAGCAGAGGAACAGAGACCCAGTACTTC.

The table lists this clone with a count of one. The chain uses TRBV7-9 and TRBJ1-5; no firm D call. The germline gives CDR1 SEHNR, CDR2 FQNEAQ (reference sequence). The CDR3 spans 12 residues. The V and J ends lost 5 bases and 11 bases respectively, with 13 bases between them. As DNA, the CDR3 is TGTGCCAGCAGCCCGGTTTGTCGGGCCCAGCATTTT. It translates to CASSPVCRAQHF. The full variable domain, in which reference TRBV7-9 and TRBJ1-5 provide the parts outside the CDR3, is DTGVSQNPRHKITKRGQNVTFRCDPISEHNRLYWYRQTLGQGPEFLTYFQNEAQLEKSRLLSDRFSAERPKGSFSTLEIQRTEQGDSAMYLCASSPVCRAQHFGDGTRLSIL.